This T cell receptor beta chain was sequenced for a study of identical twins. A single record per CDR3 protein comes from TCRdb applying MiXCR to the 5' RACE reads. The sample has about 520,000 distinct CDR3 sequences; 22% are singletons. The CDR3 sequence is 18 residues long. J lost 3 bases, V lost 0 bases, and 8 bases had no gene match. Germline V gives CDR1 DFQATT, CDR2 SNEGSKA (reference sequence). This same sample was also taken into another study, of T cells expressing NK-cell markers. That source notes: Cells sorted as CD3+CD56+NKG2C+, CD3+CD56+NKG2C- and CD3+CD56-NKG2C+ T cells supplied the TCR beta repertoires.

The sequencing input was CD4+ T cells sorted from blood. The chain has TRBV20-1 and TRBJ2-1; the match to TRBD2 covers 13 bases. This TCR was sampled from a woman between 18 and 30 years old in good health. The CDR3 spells CSARDWTSGGKIYNEQFF. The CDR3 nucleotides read TGCAGTGCTAGAGATTGGACTAGCGGGGGAAAGATCTACAATGAGCAGTTCTTC.